This TCR beta chain stems from a study of OX40 agonist ivuxolimab in advanced cancers. Sampling of blood occurred at baseline, cycle 4 day 1, and cycle 7 day 1. Germline V gene lookup returns CDR1 SGHNT and CDR2 YENEEA. The CDR3 consists of 16 residues. The J segment lost 4 bases and the V segment lost 2 bases, leaving 7 bases of the junction unmatched. Clones were read by immunoSEQ multiplex PCR, and TCRdb kept only the in-frame ones, dropping some. The table shows under 85,000 clones, with about 91% occurring only once. The sequences come from CD4+ or CD8+ T cells sorted from blood, collected in a trial of the OX40 agonist ivuxolimab. The receptor's source is an adult with an advanced solid tumor such as melanoma, head and neck, liver or kidney cancer. The chain carries TRBV11-3 and TRBJ2-3; the match to TRBD1 covers 9 bases. The CDR3 loop is CASSLQGTGRSDTQYF. CDR3 bases: TGTGCCAGCAGCTTACAAGGGACAGGGAGATCAGATACGCAGTATTTT. The full variable domain, with the rest looked up from reference TRBV11-3 and TRBJ2-3, is EAGVVQSPRYKIIEKKQPVAFWCNPISGHNTLYWYLQNLGQGPELLIRYENEEAVDDSQLPKDRFSAERLKGVDSTLKIQPAELGDSAVYLCASSLQGTGRSDTQYFGPGTRLTVL.